The rows below give T cell receptor beta chains drawn from one sample of a study of control samples from healthy donors and cancer patients. Produced via immunoSEQ multiplex PCR; TCRdb's table is partial and in-frame only. The table has 90,000 or so clones, roughly 80% seen once; the top ten hold around a fifth. What was sequenced was blood. These receptors were collected from a man younger than 45 in good health. The CDR3 runs from the conserved cysteine through the conserved F or W. Fields, in order: D gene, J gene, V gene, clone size, CDR3 protein, CDR3 DNA. The D gene is left open where the match is weak. Clone size is not always given. Where it is, it says once, few, many or a class for expanded clones.

D gene: NA
J gene: TRBJ1-1
V gene: TRBV3-1/TRBV3-2
clone size: NA
CDR3 protein: CASSQGGLGNTEAFF
CDR3 DNA: TGTGCCAGCAGCCAAGGAGGGCTCGGGAACACTGAAGCTTTCTTT

D gene: NA
J gene: TRBJ1-1
V gene: TRBV9
clone size: NA
CDR3 protein: CASSVDQGRTEAFF
CDR3 DNA: TGTGCCAGCAGCGTAGATCAGGGTCGCACTGAAGCTTTCTTT

D gene: NA
J gene: TRBJ1-6
V gene: TRBV3-1/TRBV3-2
clone size: once
CDR3 protein: CASSQASGVSPLHF
CDR3 DNA: TGTGCCAGCAGCCAAGCTTCCGGGGTTTCACCCCTCCACTTT

D gene: TRBD2
J gene: TRBJ2-1
V gene: TRBV7-8
clone size: NA
CDR3 protein: CASSLGDYRYNEQFF
CDR3 DNA: TGTGCCAGCAGCTTAGGGGACTACCGATACAATGAGCAGTTCTTC

D gene: TRBD1
J gene: TRBJ1-4
V gene: TRBV4-1
clone size: few
CDR3 protein: CASSQAGGGEKLFF
CDR3 DNA: TGCGCCAGCAGCCAAGCAGGGGGCGGTGAAAAACTGTTTTTT

D gene: NA
J gene: TRBJ1-1
V gene: TRBV11-2
clone size: NA
CDR3 protein: CASSLDRVNTEAFF
CDR3 DNA: TGTGCCAGCAGCTTAGATCGGGTTAACACTGAAGCTTTCTTT

D gene: TRBD1
J gene: TRBJ1-1
V gene: TRBV5-1
clone size: NA
CDR3 protein: CASSLFRQGTEAFF
CDR3 DNA: TGCGCCAGCAGCTTGTTTCGACAGGGCACTGAAGCTTTCTTT

D gene: NA
J gene: TRBJ2-7
V gene: TRBV28
clone size: NA
CDR3 protein: CASSVPGTGPKYEQYF
CDR3 DNA: TGTGCCAGCAGTGTACCCGGGACGGGACCCAAGTACGAGCAGTACTTC

D gene: NA
J gene: TRBJ1-2
V gene: TRBV3-1/TRBV3-2
clone size: NA
CDR3 protein: CASSPWSEGGYGYTF
CDR3 DNA: TGTGCCAGCAGCCCTTGGAGTGAGGGCGGCTATGGCTACACCTTC

D gene: NA
J gene: TRBJ1-1
V gene: TRBV10-2
clone size: NA
CDR3 protein: CASTFEGQGTEAFF
CDR3 DNA: TGCGCCAGCACTTTCGAGGGGCAGGGCACTGAAGCTTTCTTT

D gene: NA
J gene: TRBJ1-2
V gene: TRBV6-1
clone size: NA
CDR3 protein: CASSESGGGHLYGYTF
CDR3 DNA: TGTGCCAGCAGTGAAAGTGGAGGGGGTCACCTTTATGGCTACACCTTC

D gene: NA
J gene: TRBJ2-1
V gene: TRBV4-2
clone size: NA
CDR3 protein: CASSQELAVVGEQFF
CDR3 DNA: TGTGCCAGCAGCCAAGAGTTAGCGGTGGTTGGTGAGCAGTTCTTC

D gene: NA
J gene: TRBJ1-4
V gene: TRBV2
clone size: NA
CDR3 protein: CASEGNRFNEKLFF
CDR3 DNA: TGTGCCAGCGAGGGGAACAGGTTTAATGAAAAACTGTTTTTT

D gene: TRBD1
J gene: TRBJ1-2
V gene: TRBV9
clone size: once
CDR3 protein: CASSVGGTDYGYTF
CDR3 DNA: TGTGCCAGCAGCGTAGGGGGGACAGACTATGGCTACACCTTC

D gene: TRBD1
J gene: TRBJ2-3
V gene: TRBV18
clone size: NA
CDR3 protein: CASSPRRQGEGTQYF
CDR3 DNA: TGTGCCAGCTCACCGCGAAGACAGGGAGAGGGGACGCAGTATTTT

D gene: NA
J gene: TRBJ2-3
V gene: TRBV9
clone size: NA
CDR3 protein: CASSVQGITDTQYF
CDR3 DNA: TGTGCCAGCAGCGTGCAGGGTATTACAGATACGCAGTATTTT

D gene: NA
J gene: TRBJ1-1
V gene: TRBV28
clone size: hyperexpanded
CDR3 protein: CASSLSTAPNTEAFF
CDR3 DNA: TGTGCCAGCAGTTTATCGACAGCCCCGAACACTGAAGCTTTCTTT

D gene: TRBD1
J gene: TRBJ2-7
V gene: TRBV6-6
clone size: NA
CDR3 protein: CASSRVGGGYEQYF
CDR3 DNA: TGTGCCAGCAGCCGGGTAGGGGGCGGGTACGAGCAGTACTTC

D gene: NA
J gene: TRBJ1-3
V gene: TRBV6-1
clone size: few
CDR3 protein: CASSDRVKKSSGNTIYF
CDR3 DNA: TGTGCCAGCAGTGATCGTGTTAAGAAGAGCTCTGGAAACACCATATATTTT

D gene: TRBD2
J gene: TRBJ2-4
V gene: TRBV10-3
clone size: few
CDR3 protein: CAISDSSGGNIQYF
CDR3 DNA: TGTGCCATCAGTGACTCTAGCGGGGGGAACATTCAGTACTTC

D gene: NA
J gene: TRBJ1-6
V gene: TRBV2
clone size: NA
CDR3 protein: CASRGGRNSPLHF
CDR3 DNA: TGTGCCAGCAGAGGAGGACGTAATTCACCCCTCCACTTT

D gene: TRBD1
J gene: TRBJ2-2
V gene: TRBV9
clone size: NA
CDR3 protein: CASSPTAGQGYGELFF
CDR3 DNA: TGTGCCAGCAGCCCCACCGCGGGACAGGGTTACGGGGAGCTGTTTTTT

D gene: NA
J gene: TRBJ1-5
V gene: TRBV5-1
clone size: NA
CDR3 protein: CASRGDRNQPQHF
CDR3 DNA: TGCGCCAGCAGAGGAGACAGGAATCAGCCCCAGCATTTT

D gene: NA
J gene: TRBJ1-5
V gene: TRBV11-2
clone size: NA
CDR3 protein: CASSLGGGVQPQHF
CDR3 DNA: TGTGCCAGCAGCTTAGGGGGGGGAGTTCAGCCCCAGCATTTT

D gene: NA
J gene: TRBJ1-1
V gene: TRBV2
clone size: NA
CDR3 protein: CASSLYTEAFF
CDR3 DNA: TGTGCCAGCAGTTTATACACTGAAGCTTTCTTT

D gene: TRBD1
J gene: TRBJ2-6
V gene: TRBV19
clone size: once
CDR3 protein: CASRLTGDPGANVLTF
CDR3 DNA: TGTGCCAGTAGGCTGACAGGGGATCCTGGGGCCAACGTCCTGACTTTC

D gene: TRBD1
J gene: TRBJ1-2
V gene: TRBV24-1
clone size: once
CDR3 protein: CASRPMRGRPYGYTF
CDR3 DNA: TGTGCCTCCAGACCTATGAGGGGGCGACCCTATGGCTACACCTTC

D gene: NA
J gene: TRBJ1-6
V gene: TRBV5-5
clone size: NA
CDR3 protein: CASNNGVGSPLHF
CDR3 DNA: TGTGCCAGCAACAACGGGGTAGGTTCACCCCTCCACTTT

D gene: NA
J gene: TRBJ1-1
V gene: TRBV6-1
clone size: NA
CDR3 protein: CASSEIPGWTEKRGTEAFF
CDR3 DNA: TGTGCCAGCAGTGAAATCCCAGGATGGACAGAAAAAAGAGGTACTGAAGCTTTCTTT

D gene: NA
J gene: TRBJ2-1
V gene: TRBV6-1
clone size: once
CDR3 protein: CASSEMRDGEQFF
CDR3 DNA: TGTGCCAGCAGTGAAATGCGTGACGGTGAGCAGTTCTTC

D gene: TRBD1
J gene: TRBJ2-2
V gene: TRBV3-1/TRBV3-2
clone size: NA
CDR3 protein: CASSGGTGGTGELFF
CDR3 DNA: TGTGCCAGCAGCGGCGGGACAGGGGGCACCGGGGAGCTGTTTTTT

D gene: NA
J gene: TRBJ1-2
V gene: TRBV10-2
clone size: few
CDR3 protein: CATGDGSYYGYTF
CDR3 DNA: TGCGCCACCGGGGACGGATCCTACTATGGCTACACCTTC

D gene: NA
J gene: TRBJ1-1
V gene: TRBV5-6
clone size: NA
CDR3 protein: CASSLALGGAFF
CDR3 DNA: TGTGCCAGCAGCTTGGCCTTGGGGGGAGCTTTCTTT

D gene: NA
J gene: TRBJ2-1
V gene: TRBV12-3/TRBV12-4
clone size: NA
CDR3 protein: CASNKGFYNEQFF
CDR3 DNA: TGTGCCAGCAATAAGGGATTCTACAATGAGCAGTTCTTC

D gene: NA
J gene: TRBJ2-3
V gene: TRBV5-1
clone size: NA
CDR3 protein: CATKERDTRTDTQYF
CDR3 DNA: TGCGCCACAAAAGAACGGGACACTCGCACAGATACGCAGTATTTT

D gene: TRBD1
J gene: TRBJ1-2
V gene: TRBV19
clone size: NA
CDR3 protein: CASTPYGQGGYGYTF
CDR3 DNA: TGTGCCAGTACCCCCTACGGACAGGGGGGATATGGCTACACCTTC

D gene: NA
J gene: TRBJ1-3
V gene: TRBV5-1
clone size: few
CDR3 protein: CASSFDPSGNTIYF
CDR3 DNA: TGCGCCAGCAGCTTCGACCCGTCGGGAAACACCATATATTTT

D gene: NA
J gene: TRBJ1-1
V gene: TRBV19
clone size: NA
CDR3 protein: CASSAERNTEAFF
CDR3 DNA: TGTGCCAGTAGTGCAGAGAGGAACACTGAAGCTTTCTTT

D gene: TRBD1
J gene: TRBJ2-5
V gene: TRBV18
clone size: NA
CDR3 protein: CASSPPAQGARETQYF
CDR3 DNA: TGTGCCAGCTCACCACCGGCACAGGGGGCGCGAGAGACCCAGTACTTC

D gene: NA
J gene: TRBJ2-2
V gene: TRBV10-1
clone size: NA
CDR3 protein: CASSLTNTGELFF
CDR3 DNA: TGCGCCAGCAGCCTGACCAACACCGGGGAGCTGTTTTTT

D gene: NA
J gene: TRBJ2-7
V gene: TRBV9
clone size: NA
CDR3 protein: CASSVRGADEQYF
CDR3 DNA: TGTGCCAGCAGCGTTCGGGGGGCAGACGAGCAGTACTTC

D gene: NA
J gene: TRBJ1-2
V gene: TRBV7-3
clone size: NA
CDR3 protein: CASSFATLNYGYTF
CDR3 DNA: TGTGCCAGCAGCTTTGCCACTTTAAACTATGGCTACACCTTC

D gene: NA
J gene: TRBJ2-6
V gene: TRBV18
clone size: NA
CDR3 protein: CASSSSGANVLTF
CDR3 DNA: TGTGCCAGCTCATCGTCCGGGGCCAACGTCCTGACTTTC

D gene: NA
J gene: TRBJ2-2
V gene: TRBV5-1
clone size: few
CDR3 protein: CASSLVPGRTGELFF
CDR3 DNA: TGCGCCAGCAGCTTGGTCCCAGGGCGGACCGGGGAGCTGTTTTTT

D gene: NA
J gene: TRBJ1-6
V gene: TRBV7-3
clone size: once
CDR3 protein: CASSLLQGPLHF
CDR3 DNA: TGTGCCAGCAGCTTATTACAGGGACCCCTCCACTTT

D gene: NA
J gene: TRBJ1-2
V gene: TRBV7-2
clone size: NA
CDR3 protein: CASSLDSSRPSGYTF
CDR3 DNA: TGTGCCAGCAGCTTAGATTCGTCCAGGCCCTCTGGCTACACCTTC

D gene: NA
J gene: TRBJ1-4
V gene: TRBV9
clone size: few
CDR3 protein: CASSLMGTENEKLFF
CDR3 DNA: TGTGCCAGCAGCCTAATGGGGACTGAGAATGAAAAACTGTTTTTT

D gene: NA
J gene: TRBJ2-2
V gene: TRBV9
clone size: NA
CDR3 protein: CASSVGGELFF
CDR3 DNA: TGTGCCAGCAGCGTAGGCGGGGAGCTGTTTTTT

D gene: TRBD2
J gene: TRBJ2-7
V gene: TRBV7-9
clone size: NA
CDR3 protein: CASSSSGELHEQYF
CDR3 DNA: TGTGCCAGCAGCAGTAGCGGGGAGCTCCACGAGCAGTACTTC

D gene: TRBD1
J gene: TRBJ2-5
V gene: TRBV5-1
clone size: NA
CDR3 protein: CASTRGRSQETQYF
CDR3 DNA: TGCGCCAGCACCAGGGGGCGGTCCCAAGAGACCCAGTACTTC

D gene: NA
J gene: TRBJ1-1
V gene: TRBV5-1
clone size: NA
CDR3 protein: CASSPSRIDTEAFF
CDR3 DNA: TGCGCCAGCAGCCCCTCACGAATCGACACTGAAGCTTTCTTT

D gene: NA
J gene: TRBJ1-5
V gene: TRBV5-4
clone size: NA
CDR3 protein: CASSLWGGSNQPQHF
CDR3 DNA: TGTGCCAGCAGCTTATGGGGGGGAAGCAATCAGCCCCAGCATTTT

D gene: NA
J gene: TRBJ1-6
V gene: TRBV5-4
clone size: NA
CDR3 protein: CASSSGTHNSPLHF
CDR3 DNA: TGTGCCAGCAGTTCCGGGACACATAATTCACCCCTCCACTTT

D gene: TRBD1
J gene: TRBJ1-4
V gene: TRBV15
clone size: NA
CDR3 protein: CATSDRGREKLFF
CDR3 DNA: TGTGCCACCAGCGACAGGGGACGTGAAAAACTGTTTTTT